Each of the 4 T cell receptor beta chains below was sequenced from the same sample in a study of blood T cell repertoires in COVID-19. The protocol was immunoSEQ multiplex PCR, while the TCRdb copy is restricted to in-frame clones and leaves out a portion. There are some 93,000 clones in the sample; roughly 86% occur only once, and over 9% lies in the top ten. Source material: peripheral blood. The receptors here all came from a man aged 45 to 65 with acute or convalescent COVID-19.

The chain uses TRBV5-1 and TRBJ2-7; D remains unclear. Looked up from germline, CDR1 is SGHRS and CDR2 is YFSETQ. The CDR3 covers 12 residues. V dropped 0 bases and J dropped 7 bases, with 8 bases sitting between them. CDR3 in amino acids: CASSLDSWEQYF. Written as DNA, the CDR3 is TGCGCCAGCAGCTTGGATAGCTGGGAGCAGTACTTC. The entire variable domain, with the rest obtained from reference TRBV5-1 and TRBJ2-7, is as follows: KAGVTQTPRYLIKTRGQQVTLSCSPISGHRSVSWYQQTPGQGLQFLFEYFSETQRNKGNFPGRFSGRQFSNSRSEMNVSTLELGDSALYLCASSLDSWEQYFGPGTRLTVT.

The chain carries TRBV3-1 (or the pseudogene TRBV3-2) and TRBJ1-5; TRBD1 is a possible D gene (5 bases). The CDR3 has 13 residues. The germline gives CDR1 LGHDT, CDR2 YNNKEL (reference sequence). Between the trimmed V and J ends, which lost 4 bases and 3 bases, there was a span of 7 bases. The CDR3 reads CASSRQYNQPQHF. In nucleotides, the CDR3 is TGTGCCAGCAGCCGACAGTACAATCAGCCCCAGCATTTT.

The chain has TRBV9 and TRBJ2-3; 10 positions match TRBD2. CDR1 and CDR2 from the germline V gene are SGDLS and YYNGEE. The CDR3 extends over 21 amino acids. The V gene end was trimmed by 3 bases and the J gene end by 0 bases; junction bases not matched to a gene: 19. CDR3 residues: CASSGGGGPWTSGSSTDTQYF. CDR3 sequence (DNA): TGTGCCAGCAGCGGGGGCGGAGGCCCCTGGACTAGCGGATCTAGCACAGATACGCAGTATTTT.

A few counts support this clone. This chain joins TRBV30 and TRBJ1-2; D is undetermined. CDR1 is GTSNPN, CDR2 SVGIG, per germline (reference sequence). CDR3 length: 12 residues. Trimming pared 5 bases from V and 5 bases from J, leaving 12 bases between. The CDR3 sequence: CAWSLGWYGYTF. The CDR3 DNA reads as TGTGCCTGGTCCCTAGGCTGGTATGGCTACACCTTC. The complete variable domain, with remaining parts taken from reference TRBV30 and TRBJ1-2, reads SQTIHQWPATLVQPVGSPLSLECTVEGTSNPNLYWYRQAAGRGLQLLFYSVGIGQISSEVPQNLSASRPQDRQFILSSKKLLLSDSGFYLCAWSLGWYGYTFGSGTRLTVV.